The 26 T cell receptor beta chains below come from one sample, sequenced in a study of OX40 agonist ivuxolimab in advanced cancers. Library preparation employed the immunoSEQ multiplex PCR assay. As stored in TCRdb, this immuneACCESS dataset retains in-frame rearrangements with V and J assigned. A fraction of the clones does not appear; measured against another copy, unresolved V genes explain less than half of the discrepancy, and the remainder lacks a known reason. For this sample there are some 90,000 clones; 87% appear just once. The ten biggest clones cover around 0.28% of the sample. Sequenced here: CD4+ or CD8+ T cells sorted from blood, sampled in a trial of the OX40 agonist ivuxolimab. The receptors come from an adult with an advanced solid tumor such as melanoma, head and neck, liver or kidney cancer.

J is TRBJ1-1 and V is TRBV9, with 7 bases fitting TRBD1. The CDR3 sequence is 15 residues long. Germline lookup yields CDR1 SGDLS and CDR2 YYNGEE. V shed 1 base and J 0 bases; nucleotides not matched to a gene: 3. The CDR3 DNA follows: TGTGCCAGCAGCGTAATTGGACAGGTGAACACTGAAGCTTTCTTT. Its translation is CASSVIGQVNTEAFF.

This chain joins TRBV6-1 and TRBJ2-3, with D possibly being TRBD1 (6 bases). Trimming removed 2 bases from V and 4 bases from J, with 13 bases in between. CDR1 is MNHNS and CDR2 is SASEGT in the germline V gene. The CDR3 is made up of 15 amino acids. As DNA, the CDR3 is TGTGCCAGCAGTGAAAGGGGCAGGGGAGCAGATACGCAGTATTTT. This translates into CASSERGRGADTQYF.

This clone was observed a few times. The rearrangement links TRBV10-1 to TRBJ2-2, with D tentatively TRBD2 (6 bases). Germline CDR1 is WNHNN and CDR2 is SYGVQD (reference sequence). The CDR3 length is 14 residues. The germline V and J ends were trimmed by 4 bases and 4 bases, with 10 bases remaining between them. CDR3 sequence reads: CASSVTGVTGELFF. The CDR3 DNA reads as TGCGCCAGCAGTGTCACGGGGGTCACCGGGGAGCTGTTTTTT.

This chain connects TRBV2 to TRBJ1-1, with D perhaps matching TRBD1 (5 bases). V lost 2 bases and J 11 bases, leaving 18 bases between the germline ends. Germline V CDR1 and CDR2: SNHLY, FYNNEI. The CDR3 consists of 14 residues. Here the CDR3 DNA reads TGTGCCAGCAGTGAATCTGGGGCTGATGAAAACGCTTTCTTT. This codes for CASSESGADENAFF.

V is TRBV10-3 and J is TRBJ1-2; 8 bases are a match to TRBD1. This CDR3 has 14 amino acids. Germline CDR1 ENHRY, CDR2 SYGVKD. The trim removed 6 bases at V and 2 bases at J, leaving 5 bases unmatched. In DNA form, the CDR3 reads TGTGCCATCAGGCAGGACAGGGCAAACTATGGCTACACCTTC. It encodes CAIRQDRANYGYTF.

The DNA for the CDR3 is TGTGCCAGCAGCTTAGAAGGATCCTTCCGAAACACTGAAGCTTTCTTT. It codes for CASSLEGSFRNTEAFF. The chain couples TRBV7-9 to TRBJ1-1; D ambiguous. From germline, CDR1 is SEHNR and CDR2 FQNEAQ (reference sequence). V lost 1 base to trimming and J lost 2 bases, with 14 bases between them. This CDR3 has 16 amino acids.

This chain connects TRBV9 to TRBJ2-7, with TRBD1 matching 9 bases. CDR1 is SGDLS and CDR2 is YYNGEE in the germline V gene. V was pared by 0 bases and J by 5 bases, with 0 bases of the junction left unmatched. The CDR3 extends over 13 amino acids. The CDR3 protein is CASSVGQGDEQYF. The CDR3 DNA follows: TGTGCCAGCAGCGTAGGACAGGGGGACGAGCAGTACTTC.

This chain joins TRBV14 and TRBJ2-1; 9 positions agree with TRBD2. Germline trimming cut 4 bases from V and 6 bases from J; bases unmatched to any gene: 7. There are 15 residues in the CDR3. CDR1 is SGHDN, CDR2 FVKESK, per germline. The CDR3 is CASSPLAGGINEQFF. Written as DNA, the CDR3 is TGTGCCAGCAGCCCCCTGGCGGGGGGGATCAATGAGCAGTTCTTC.

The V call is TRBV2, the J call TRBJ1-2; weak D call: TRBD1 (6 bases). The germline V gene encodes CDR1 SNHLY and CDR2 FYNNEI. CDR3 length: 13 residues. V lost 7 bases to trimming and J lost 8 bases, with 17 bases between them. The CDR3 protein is CASTEAGAGGYTF. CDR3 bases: TGTGCCAGCACGGAGGCAGGGGCTGGGGGCTACACCTTC.

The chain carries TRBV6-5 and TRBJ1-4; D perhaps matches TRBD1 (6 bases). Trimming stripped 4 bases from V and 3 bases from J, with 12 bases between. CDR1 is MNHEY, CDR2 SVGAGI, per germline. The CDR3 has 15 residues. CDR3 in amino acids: CASSLRGAANEKLFF. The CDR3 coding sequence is TGTGCCAGCAGTTTGAGGGGGGCGGCTAATGAAAAACTGTTTTTT.

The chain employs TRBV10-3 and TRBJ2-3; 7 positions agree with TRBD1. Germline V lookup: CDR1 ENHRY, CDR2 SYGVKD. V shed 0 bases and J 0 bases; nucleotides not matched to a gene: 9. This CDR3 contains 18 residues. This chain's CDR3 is CAISESNRGTSSTDTQYF. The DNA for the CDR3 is TGTGCCATCAGTGAGTCAAACAGGGGAACCTCTAGCACAGATACGCAGTATTTT.

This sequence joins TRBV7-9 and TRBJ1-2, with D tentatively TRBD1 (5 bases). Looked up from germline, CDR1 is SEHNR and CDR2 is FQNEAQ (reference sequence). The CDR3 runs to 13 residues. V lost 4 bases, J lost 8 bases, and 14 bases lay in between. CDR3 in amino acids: CASSSLPGQGYTF. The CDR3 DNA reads TGTGCCAGCAGCTCTCTTCCAGGGCAAGGCTACACCTTC.

Here the CDR3 DNA reads TGCGCCAGCAGCTTGGCGCGGGGGGCTGGGGAGGAGACCCAGTACTTC. It specifies CASSLARGAGEETQYF. The rearrangement joins TRBV5-1 to TRBJ2-5; 8 bases match TRBD2. V gave up 0 bases and J gave up 5 bases; unmatched junction bases: 9. The length of the CDR3 is 16 residues. Germline values: CDR1 SGHRS, CDR2 YFSETQ.

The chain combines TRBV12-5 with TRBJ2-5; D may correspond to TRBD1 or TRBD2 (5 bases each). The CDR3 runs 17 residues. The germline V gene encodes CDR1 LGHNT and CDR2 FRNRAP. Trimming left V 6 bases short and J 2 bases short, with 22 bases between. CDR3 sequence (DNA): TGTGCTAGTGGGAGGATTGAAACCATGGGACGACAAGAGACCCAGTACTTC. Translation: CASGRIETMGRQETQYF.

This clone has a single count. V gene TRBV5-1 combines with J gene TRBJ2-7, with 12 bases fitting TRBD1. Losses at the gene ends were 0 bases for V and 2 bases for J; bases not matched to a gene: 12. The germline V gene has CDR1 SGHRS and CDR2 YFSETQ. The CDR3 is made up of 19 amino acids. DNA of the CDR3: TGCGCCAGCAGCTTGGCCGGCGCTCCTTGGGACAGGGGGCCCTACGAGCAGTACTTC. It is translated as CASSLAGAPWDRGPYEQYF.

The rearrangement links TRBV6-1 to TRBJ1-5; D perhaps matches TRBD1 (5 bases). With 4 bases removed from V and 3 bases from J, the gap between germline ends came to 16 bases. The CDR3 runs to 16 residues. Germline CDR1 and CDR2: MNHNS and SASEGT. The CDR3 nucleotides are TGTGCCAGCAGTGCCACAGGCCTGATACTCAATCAGCCCCAGCATTTT. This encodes CASSATGLILNQPQHF.

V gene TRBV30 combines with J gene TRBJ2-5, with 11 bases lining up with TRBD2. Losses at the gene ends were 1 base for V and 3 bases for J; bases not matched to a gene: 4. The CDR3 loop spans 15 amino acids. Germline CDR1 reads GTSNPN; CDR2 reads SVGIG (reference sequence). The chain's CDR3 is CAWSGNSGGEETQYF. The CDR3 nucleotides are TGTGCCTGGAGTGGGAATAGCGGGGGGGAAGAGACCCAGTACTTC.

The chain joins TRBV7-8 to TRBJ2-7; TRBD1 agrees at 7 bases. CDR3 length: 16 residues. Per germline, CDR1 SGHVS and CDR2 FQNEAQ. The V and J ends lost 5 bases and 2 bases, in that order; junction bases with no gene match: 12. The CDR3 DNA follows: TGTGCCAGCAGCCCCAACCGACAGGGATGGACCTACGAGCAGTACTTC. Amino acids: CASSPNRQGWTYEQYF.

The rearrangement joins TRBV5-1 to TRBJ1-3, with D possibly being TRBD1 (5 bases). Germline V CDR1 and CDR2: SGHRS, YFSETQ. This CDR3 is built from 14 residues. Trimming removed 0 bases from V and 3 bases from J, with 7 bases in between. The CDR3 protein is CASSLGGNGNTIYF. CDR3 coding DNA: TGCGCCAGCAGCTTGGGGGGCAATGGAAACACCATATATTTT.

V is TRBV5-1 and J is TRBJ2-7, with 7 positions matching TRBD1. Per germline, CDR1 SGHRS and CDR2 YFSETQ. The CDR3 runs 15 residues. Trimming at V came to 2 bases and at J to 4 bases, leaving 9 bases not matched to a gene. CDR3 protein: CASSFGSRGWYEQYF. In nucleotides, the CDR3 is TGCGCCAGCAGCTTTGGCAGCAGGGGGTGGTACGAGCAGTACTTC.

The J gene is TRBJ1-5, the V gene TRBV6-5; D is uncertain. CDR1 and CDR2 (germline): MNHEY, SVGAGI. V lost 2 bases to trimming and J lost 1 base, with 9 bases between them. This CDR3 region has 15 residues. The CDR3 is CASSYNGLSNQPQHF. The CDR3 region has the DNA TGTGCCAGCAGTTACAACGGCTTGAGCAATCAGCCCCAGCATTTT.

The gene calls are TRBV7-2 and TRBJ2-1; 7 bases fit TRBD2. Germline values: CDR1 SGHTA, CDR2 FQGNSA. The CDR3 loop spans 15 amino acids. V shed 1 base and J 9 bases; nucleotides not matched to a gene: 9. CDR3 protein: CASSLESGAGSEQFF. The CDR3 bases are TGTGCCAGCAGCTTAGAGAGCGGGGCCGGGTCTGAGCAGTTCTTC.

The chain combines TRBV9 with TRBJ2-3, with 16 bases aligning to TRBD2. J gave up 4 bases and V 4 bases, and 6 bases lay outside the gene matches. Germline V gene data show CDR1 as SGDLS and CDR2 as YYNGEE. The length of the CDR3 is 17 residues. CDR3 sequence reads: CASSFGTSGGAADTQYF. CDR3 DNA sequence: TGTGCCAGCAGCTTTGGGACTAGCGGGGGGGCCGCAGATACGCAGTATTTT.

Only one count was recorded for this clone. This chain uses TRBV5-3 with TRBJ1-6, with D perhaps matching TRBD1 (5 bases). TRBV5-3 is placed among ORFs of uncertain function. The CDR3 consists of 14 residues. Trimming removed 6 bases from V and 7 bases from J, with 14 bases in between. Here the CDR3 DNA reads TGTGCCAGAATTCCAGGGAATAGAAATTCACCCCTCCACTTT. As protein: CARIPGNRNSPLHF.

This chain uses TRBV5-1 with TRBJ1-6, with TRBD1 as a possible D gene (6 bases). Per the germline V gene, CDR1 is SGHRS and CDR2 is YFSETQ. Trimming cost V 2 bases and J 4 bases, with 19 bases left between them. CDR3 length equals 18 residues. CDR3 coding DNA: TGCGCCAGCAGCTTTGGCCTCTGGGCAGGGGAGTATAATTCACCCCTCCACTTT. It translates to CASSFGLWAGEYNSPLHF.

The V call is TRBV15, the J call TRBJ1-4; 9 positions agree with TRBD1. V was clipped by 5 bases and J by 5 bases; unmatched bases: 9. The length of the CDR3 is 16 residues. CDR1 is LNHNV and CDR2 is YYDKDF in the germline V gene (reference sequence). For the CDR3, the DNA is TGTGCCACCAGCGGGGGCTGGACAGGGGCGAATGAAAAACTGTTTTTT. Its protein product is CATSGGWTGANEKLFF.